This T cell receptor beta chain was captured by sequencing in a study of blood T cell repertoires in COVID-19. At the level of the study: Sample material is recorded as cDNA or gDNA derived from T cells, B-cell-depleted T cells, or PBMCs.

CDR1 is MNHEY and CDR2 is SVGAGI in the germline V gene. Trimming took 8 bases from V and 0 from J; bases not matched to a gene: 5. The CDR3 consists of 14 residues. How the authors handled the data: Researchers report that nucleated cell counts were estimated from reference gene primer amplification. TCRdb's table, derived via immunoSEQ multiplex PCR, lists solely in-frame clones and lacks some. The V and J calls and clone size come from that table; D and trimming were worked out from the DNA. Of fewer than 40,000 clones in the sample, 90% are singletons; the top ten hold less than 2%. The sample comprised peripheral blood. The TCR comes from a man between 60 and 75 years old with active COVID-19. The chain links TRBV6-5 to TRBJ2-3; 7 bases line up with TRBD2. The chain's CDR3 is CASHPSGSTDTQYF. The CDR3 coding sequence is TGTGCCAGCCACCCTAGCGGCAGCACAGATACGCAGTATTTT.